A single sample is the source of the 9 T cell receptor beta chains below, sequenced in a study of T cells after yellow fever vaccination. MiXCR was run by TCRdb on the 5' RACE reads, yielding one entry per CDR3 protein. The sample lists 400,000 or so distinct CDR3 sequences, 6% to 8% occurring once. This specimen consisted of PBMCs, obtained 5 days after the yellow fever booster vaccination. These receptors were obtained from a man aged 25 to 45 who received the YFV17D yellow fever vaccine.

This clonotype was counted ten times or more. The chain recombines TRBV20-1 with TRBJ2-7, with D perhaps TRBD2 (5 bases). The CDR3 sequence is 12 residues long. CDR1 is DFQATT and CDR2 is SNEGSKA in the germline V gene (reference sequence). V was trimmed by 4 bases and J by 3 bases, leaving 10 bases between them. Here the CDR3 reads CSATDGNYEQYF. Written as DNA, the CDR3 is TGCAGTGCTACCGACGGGAACTACGAGCAGTACTTC.

This clonotype showed up just a few times. CDR3 region: CASSQDLVYTEAFF. DNA of the CDR3: TGTGCCAGCAGCCAAGATCTGGTTTACACTGAAGCTTTCTTT. This chain uses TRBV3-1 with TRBJ1-1; D is undetermined. This CDR3 has 14 amino acids. The germline V gene has CDR1 LGHDT and CDR2 YNNKEL (reference sequence). V was clipped by 0 bases and J by 3 bases, with 8 bases between them.

CDR3 amino acids: CASSPTGDTQYF. For the CDR3, the DNA is TGTGCCAGCAGCCCAACGGGGGATACGCAGTATTTT. The V call is TRBV9, the J call TRBJ2-3, with D perhaps matching TRBD2 (5 bases). V dropped 4 bases and J dropped 6 bases, with 9 bases sitting between them. CDR3 length equals 12 residues. Germline V lookup: CDR1 SGDLS, CDR2 YYNGEE.

This clonotype was counted a few times. V usage is TRBV6-2 or TRBV6-3 and J usage is TRBJ2-3, with D possibly TRBD2 on 6 matching bases. V gave up 6 bases and J gave up 2 bases, with 12 bases separating them. Germline V gene sequence: CDR1 MNHEY, CDR2 SVGEGT. The CDR3 covers 14 residues. The CDR3: CASSQTSYTDTQYF. The CDR3 DNA follows: TGTGCCAGCAGCCAGACTAGTTACACAGATACGCAGTATTTT.

The chain uses TRBV9 and TRBJ2-3; TRBD2 matches at 8 bases. CDR3 length equals 15 residues. Germline V CDR1 and CDR2: SGDLS, YYNGEE. Trimming took 4 bases from V and 4 from J; bases not matched to a gene: 8. The CDR3 spells CASSSTSGVADTQYF. CDR3 DNA sequence: TGTGCCAGCAGCTCCACTAGCGGAGTCGCAGATACGCAGTATTTT. The whole variable domain, remainder taken from reference TRBV9 and TRBJ2-3, is DSGVTQTPKHLITATGQRVTLRCSPRSGDLSVYWYQQSLDQGLQFLIQYYNGEERAKGNILERFSAQQFPDLHSELNLSSLELGDSALYFCASSSTSGVADTQYFGPGTRLTVL.

This clonotype was detected a few times. The V and J genes are TRBV5-1 and TRBJ1-2, with 12 nucleotides matching TRBD1. V was pared by 1 base and J by 4 bases, with 11 bases of the junction left unmatched. The CDR3 consists of 18 residues. Germline lookup yields CDR1 SGHRS and CDR2 YFSETQ. CDR3 nucleotide sequence: TGCGCCAGCAGCTTGAACCCGGGACAGGGGGCGCGCCGCTATGGCTACACCTTC. This gives the protein CASSLNPGQGARRYGYTF.

There are many counts of this clonotype. The V call is TRBV7-2, the J call TRBJ2-7; TRBD2 aligns across 9 bases. Looked up from germline, CDR1 is SGHTA and CDR2 is FQGNSA. The length of the CDR3 is 14 residues. The V and J ends lost 5 bases and 1 base, in that order; junction bases with no gene match: 3. For the CDR3, the DNA is TGTGCCAGCAGCAAGACTAGCGGATCCTACGAGCAGTACTTC. As protein: CASSKTSGSYEQYF.

This clonotype was detected many times. CDR3 nucleotides: TGTGCTAGTGGTTTGGTACGCACAGATACGCAGTATTTT. Amino acids: CASGLVRTDTQYF. The genes are TRBV12-5 and TRBJ2-3; D remains ambiguous. Deletions cut 0 bases from V and 1 base from J, with 2 bases between. Germline V gives CDR1 LGHNT, CDR2 FRNRAP. This CDR3 comprises 13 residues.

Many counts were recorded for this clonotype. CDR3: CSARVGGSTGELFF. In DNA, the CDR3 is TGCAGTGCTAGAGTCGGGGGGAGCACCGGGGAGCTGTTTTTT. The J gene is TRBJ2-2, the V gene TRBV20-1, with 7 positions matching TRBD2. This CDR3 has 14 residues. With V trimmed by 1 base and J by 4 bases, 3 bases remained unmatched. Germline values: CDR1 DFQATT, CDR2 SNEGSKA (reference sequence).